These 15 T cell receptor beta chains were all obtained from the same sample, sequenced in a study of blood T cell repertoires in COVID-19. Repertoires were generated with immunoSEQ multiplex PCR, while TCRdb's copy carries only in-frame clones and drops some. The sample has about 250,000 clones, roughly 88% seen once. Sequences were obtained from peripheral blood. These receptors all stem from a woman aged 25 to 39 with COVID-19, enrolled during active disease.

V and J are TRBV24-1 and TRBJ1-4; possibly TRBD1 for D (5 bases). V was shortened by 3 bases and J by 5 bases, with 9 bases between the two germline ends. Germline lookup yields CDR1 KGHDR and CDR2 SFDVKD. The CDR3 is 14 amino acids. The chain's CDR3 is CATSDRSGNEKLFF. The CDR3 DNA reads TGTGCCACCAGTGATAGGTCAGGGAATGAAAAACTGTTTTTT.

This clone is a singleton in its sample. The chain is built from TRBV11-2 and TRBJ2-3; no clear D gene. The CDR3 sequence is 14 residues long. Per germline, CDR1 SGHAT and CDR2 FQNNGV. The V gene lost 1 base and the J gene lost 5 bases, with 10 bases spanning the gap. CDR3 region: CASSLGSTGDTQYF. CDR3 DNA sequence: TGTGCCAGCAGCTTAGGCTCGACGGGAGATACGCAGTATTTT.

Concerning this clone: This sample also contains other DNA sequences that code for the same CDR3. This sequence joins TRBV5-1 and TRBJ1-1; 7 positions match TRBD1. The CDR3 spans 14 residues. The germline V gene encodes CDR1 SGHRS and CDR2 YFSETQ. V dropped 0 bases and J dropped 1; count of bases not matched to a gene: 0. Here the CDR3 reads CASSLDRGNTEAFF. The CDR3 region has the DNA TGCGCCAGCAGCTTGGACAGGGGGAACACTGAAGCTTTCTTT.

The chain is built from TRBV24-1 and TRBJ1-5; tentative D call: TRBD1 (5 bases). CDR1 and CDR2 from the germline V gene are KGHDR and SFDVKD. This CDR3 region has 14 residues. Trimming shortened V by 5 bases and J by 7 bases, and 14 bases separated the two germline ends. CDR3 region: CATSGDSLNQPQHF. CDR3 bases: TGTGCCACCAGTGGTGACAGTTTAAACCAGCCCCAGCATTTT.

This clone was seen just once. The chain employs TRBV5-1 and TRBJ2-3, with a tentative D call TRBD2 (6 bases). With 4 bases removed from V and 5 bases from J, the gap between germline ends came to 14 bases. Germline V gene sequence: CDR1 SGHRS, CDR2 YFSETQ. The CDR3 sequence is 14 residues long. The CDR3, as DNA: TGCGCCAGCAGCCACCGGAGGGGAGGAGATACGCAGTATTTT. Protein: CASSHRRGGDTQYF.

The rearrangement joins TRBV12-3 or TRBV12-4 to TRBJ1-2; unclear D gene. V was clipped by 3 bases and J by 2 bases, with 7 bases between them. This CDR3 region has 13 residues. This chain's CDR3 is CASSLGRNYGYTF. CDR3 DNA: TGTGCCAGCAGTTTGGGCAGAAACTATGGCTACACCTTC.

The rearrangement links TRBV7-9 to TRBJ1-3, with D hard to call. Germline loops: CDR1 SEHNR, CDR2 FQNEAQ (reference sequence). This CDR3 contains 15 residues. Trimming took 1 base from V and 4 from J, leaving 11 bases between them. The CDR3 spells CASSLDLGSGNTIYF. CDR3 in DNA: TGTGCCAGCAGCTTAGATTTAGGGAGCGGAAACACCATATATTTT.

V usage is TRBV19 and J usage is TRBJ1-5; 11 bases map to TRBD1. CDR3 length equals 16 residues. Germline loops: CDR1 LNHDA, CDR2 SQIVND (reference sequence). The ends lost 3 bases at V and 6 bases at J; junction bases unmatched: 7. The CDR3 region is CASSIKRDRGSQPQHF. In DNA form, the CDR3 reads TGTGCCAGTAGTATTAAACGGGACAGGGGGTCTCAGCCCCAGCATTTT.

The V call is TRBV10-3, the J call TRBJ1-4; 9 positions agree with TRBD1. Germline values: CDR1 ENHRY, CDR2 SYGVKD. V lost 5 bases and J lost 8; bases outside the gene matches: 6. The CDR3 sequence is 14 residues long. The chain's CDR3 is CAISNGQGYEKLFF. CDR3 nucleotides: TGTGCCATCAGTAATGGACAGGGGTACGAAAAACTGTTTTTT.

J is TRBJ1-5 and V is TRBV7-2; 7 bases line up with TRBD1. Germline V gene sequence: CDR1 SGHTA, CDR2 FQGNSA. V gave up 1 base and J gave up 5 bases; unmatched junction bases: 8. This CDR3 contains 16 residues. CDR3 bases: TGTGCCAGCAGCTTAGTCGCAGGGGGAATGGATCAGCCCCAGCATTTT. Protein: CASSLVAGGMDQPQHF.

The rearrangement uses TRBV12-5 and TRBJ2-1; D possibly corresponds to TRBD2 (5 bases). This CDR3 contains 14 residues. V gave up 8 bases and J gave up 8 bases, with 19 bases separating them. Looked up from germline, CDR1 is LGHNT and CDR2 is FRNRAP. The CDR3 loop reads CASSVGAERDEQFF. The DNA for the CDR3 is TGTGCTAGTTCTGTGGGAGCGGAGAGGGATGAGCAGTTCTTC.

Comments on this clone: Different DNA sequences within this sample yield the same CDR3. CDR3 nucleotides: TGTGCCAGCAGCCCCGGGGGCACTGAAGCTTTCTTT. This sequence encodes CASSPGGTEAFF. The J gene is TRBJ1-1, the V gene TRBV11-3, with D maybe TRBD1 (5 bases). V was pared by 5 bases and J by 4 bases, with 8 bases between. Per the germline V gene, CDR1 is SGHNT and CDR2 is YENEEA. This CDR3 has 12 amino acids.

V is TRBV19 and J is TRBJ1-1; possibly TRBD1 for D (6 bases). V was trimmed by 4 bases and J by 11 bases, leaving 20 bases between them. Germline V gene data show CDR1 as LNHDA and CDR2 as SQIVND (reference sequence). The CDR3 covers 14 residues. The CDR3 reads CASSTIGTPRWAFF. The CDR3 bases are TGTGCCAGTAGTACCATTGGGACACCTAGGTGGGCTTTCTTT. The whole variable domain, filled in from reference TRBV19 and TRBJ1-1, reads DGGITQSPKYLFRKEGQNVTLSCEQNLNHDAMYWYRQDPGQGLRLIYYSQIVNDFQKGDIAEGYSVSREKKESFPLTVTSAQKNPTAFYLCASSTIGTPRWAFFGQGTRLTVV.

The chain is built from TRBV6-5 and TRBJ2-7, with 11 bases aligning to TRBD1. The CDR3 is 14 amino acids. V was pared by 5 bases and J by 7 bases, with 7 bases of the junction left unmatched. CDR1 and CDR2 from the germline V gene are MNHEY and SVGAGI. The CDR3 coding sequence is TGTGCCAGCAGTAAGGGACAGGGGGGCGGAGAGCAGTACTTC. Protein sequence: CASSKGQGGGEQYF.

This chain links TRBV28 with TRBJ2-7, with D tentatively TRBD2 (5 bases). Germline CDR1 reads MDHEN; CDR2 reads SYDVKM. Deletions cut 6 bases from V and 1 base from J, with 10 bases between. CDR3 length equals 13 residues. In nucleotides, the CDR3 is TGTGCCAGCAGGATCGGGGTGTCCTACGAGCAGTACTTC. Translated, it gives CASRIGVSYEQYF. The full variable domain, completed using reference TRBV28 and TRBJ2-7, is DVKVTQSSRYLVKRTGEKVFLECVQDMDHENMFWYRQDPGLGLRLIYFSYDVKMKEKGDIPEGYSVSREKKERFSLILESASTNQTSMYLCASRIGVSYEQYFGPGTRLTVT.